The present TCR beta chain was sequenced within a study of blood T cell repertoires in COVID-19. The assay was immunoSEQ multiplex PCR, and TCRdb's table has in-frame clones only and misses some. The sample carries roughly 190,000 clones, about 77% recorded once. The CDR3 loop spans 16 amino acids. The germline V gene encodes CDR1 KGHSH and CDR2 LQKENI. The V and J ends lost 2 bases and 3 bases respectively, with 16 bases between them. Assignments of participants to cohorts depended upon their own reported clinical history. This sequence originates from a woman aged 50 to 60 with acute COVID-19. This chain joins TRBV18 and TRBJ2-5, with a tentative D call TRBD1 (6 bases). The sample taken for sequencing was PBMCs or T cells enriched from blood (not recorded which). The CDR3 loop is CASSPLGQQLKETQYF. As DNA, the CDR3 is TGTGCCAGCTCACCATTAGGACAGCAACTTAAAGAGACCCAGTACTTC.